This is a list of T cell receptor beta chains from one sample in a study of shared T cell receptors in the human thymus. Libraries were prepared by immunoSEQ multiplex PCR; TCRdb keeps only in-frame clonotypes and omits some of them. The table lists about 380,000 clones, more than 85% of them singletons, with approximately 0.02% in the top ten. What was sequenced was thymocytes. The receptor set was obtained from a human donor. CDR3s include the opening cysteine and the closing phenylalanine or tryptophan. Each record gives: J gene, V gene, clone size, D gene, CDR3 protein, CDR3 DNA. D genes are given only for firm matches. Not all rows give a size; the values are once, few, many and, for expanded clones, a class.

j_gene: TRBJ2-1
v_gene: TRBV14
abundance: -
d_gene: TRBD2
CDR3aa: CASSPSGLAGAALWEQFF
CDR3nt: TGTGCCAGCAGCCCAAGCGGCCTAGCGGGAGCGGCCCTCTGGGAGCAGTTCTTC

j_gene: TRBJ2-1
v_gene: TRBV28
abundance: -
d_gene: -
CDR3aa: CASSSTGESDNEQFF
CDR3nt: TGTGCCAGCAGTTCGACTGGGGAAAGCGACAATGAGCAGTTCTTC

j_gene: TRBJ2-7
v_gene: TRBV30
abundance: -
d_gene: -
CDR3aa: CAWSRPTTDLTPEQYF
CDR3nt: TGTGCCTGGAGTAGGCCCACCACTGACCTAACGCCCGAGCAGTACTTC

j_gene: TRBJ2-7
v_gene: TRBV13
abundance: once
d_gene: TRBD1
CDR3aa: CASSSRDRISEQYF
CDR3nt: TGTGCCAGCAGCTCCCGGGACAGGATCTCCGAGCAGTACTTC

j_gene: TRBJ2-3
v_gene: TRBV15
abundance: -
d_gene: TRBD2
CDR3aa: CATSREPSGGGDTQYF
CDR3nt: TGTGCCACCAGCCGAGAGCCTAGCGGTGGGGGAGATACGCAGTATTTT

j_gene: TRBJ2-1
v_gene: TRBV14
abundance: -
d_gene: -
CDR3aa: CASSQENNHEQFF
CDR3nt: TGTGCCAGCAGCCAAGAAAACAATCATGAGCAGTTCTTC

j_gene: TRBJ2-7
v_gene: TRBV5-1
abundance: -
d_gene: TRBD1
CDR3aa: CASSTATGIRSYEQYF
CDR3nt: TGCGCCAGCAGCACCGCGACAGGGATTCGTTCCTACGAGCAGTACTTC

j_gene: TRBJ2-1
v_gene: TRBV7-3
abundance: -
d_gene: -
CDR3aa: CASSFQGNEQFF
CDR3nt: TGTGCCAGCAGCTTTCAGGGCAATGAGCAGTTCTTC

j_gene: TRBJ1-3
v_gene: TRBV7-2
abundance: -
d_gene: TRBD1
CDR3aa: CASSFLTGVTGNTIYF
CDR3nt: TGTGCCAGCAGCTTCCTGACAGGGGTAACTGGAAACACCATATATTTT

j_gene: TRBJ1-2
v_gene: TRBV2
abundance: -
d_gene: TRBD1
CDR3aa: CASSLTGGVTGYTF
CDR3nt: TGTGCCAGCTCACTCACAGGGGGCGTTACGGGCTACACCTTC

j_gene: TRBJ2-2
v_gene: TRBV27
abundance: -
d_gene: -
CDR3aa: CASTNKVVTGELFF
CDR3nt: TGTGCCAGCACCAACAAGGTGGTCACCGGGGAGCTGTTTTTT

j_gene: TRBJ1-3
v_gene: TRBV15
abundance: once
d_gene: -
CDR3aa: CATSRGGTHSGNTIYF
CDR3nt: TGTGCCACCAGCAGAGGAGGGACCCACTCTGGAAACACCATATATTTT

j_gene: TRBJ2-7
v_gene: TRBV5-6
abundance: -
d_gene: -
CDR3aa: CASSFPNPDGDYEQYF
CDR3nt: TGTGCCAGCAGCTTCCCAAACCCCGACGGAGACTACGAGCAGTACTTC

j_gene: TRBJ1-5
v_gene: TRBV6-1
abundance: -
d_gene: TRBD1
CDR3aa: CASTWTGNNQPQHF
CDR3nt: TGTGCCAGCACCTGGACAGGGAACAATCAGCCCCAGCATTTT

j_gene: TRBJ1-1
v_gene: TRBV5-4
abundance: few
d_gene: -
CDR3aa: CASSLPHRKAFF
CDR3nt: TGTGCCAGCAGCTTGCCTCACAGGAAAGCTTTCTTT

j_gene: TRBJ2-3
v_gene: TRBV4-3
abundance: -
d_gene: -
CDR3aa: CASSQEGGGRGTDTQYF
CDR3nt: TGCGCCAGCAGCCAAGAAGGAGGCGGACGAGGGACAGATACGCAGTATTTT

j_gene: TRBJ1-4
v_gene: TRBV4-2
abundance: once
d_gene: -
CDR3aa: CASSQGVGSATNEKLFF
CDR3nt: TGTGCCAGCAGCCAAGGTGTGGGCTCCGCAACTAATGAAAAACTGTTTTTT

j_gene: TRBJ1-2
v_gene: TRBV6-6
abundance: -
d_gene: -
CDR3aa: CASTKNYGYTF
CDR3nt: TGTGCCAGCACCAAGAACTATGGCTACACCTTC

j_gene: TRBJ1-2
v_gene: TRBV18
abundance: -
d_gene: -
CDR3aa: CASSPQNHGYTF
CDR3nt: TGTGCCAGCTCACCACAGAATCATGGCTACACCTTC

j_gene: TRBJ1-5
v_gene: TRBV5-6
abundance: -
d_gene: TRBD1
CDR3aa: CASSWSRGKVNQPQHF
CDR3nt: TGTGCCAGCAGCTGGAGCAGGGGGAAAGTCAATCAGCCCCAGCATTTT

j_gene: TRBJ2-1
v_gene: TRBV7-9
abundance: -
d_gene: -
CDR3aa: CASSHRRRNEQFF
CDR3nt: TGTGCCAGCAGCCATAGGCGGAGGAATGAGCAGTTCTTC

j_gene: TRBJ2-1
v_gene: TRBV21-1
abundance: -
d_gene: -
CDR3aa: CASSNVEFGEQFF
CDR3nt: TGTGCCAGCAGCAATGTCGAATTTGGGGAGCAGTTCTTC

j_gene: TRBJ2-1
v_gene: TRBV11-3
abundance: -
d_gene: -
CDR3aa: CASRLRSGGDNEQFF
CDR3nt: TGTGCCAGCAGACTAAGGTCCGGCGGGGACAATGAGCAGTTCTTC

j_gene: TRBJ2-7
v_gene: TRBV28
abundance: -
d_gene: TRBD2
CDR3aa: CASSSSGQREEHEQYF
CDR3nt: TGTGCCAGCAGCTCTTCTGGCCAGCGGGAGGAGCACGAGCAGTACTTC

j_gene: TRBJ2-1
v_gene: TRBV5-1
abundance: once
d_gene: TRBD1
CDR3aa: CASSLVRQGSNEQFF
CDR3nt: TGCGCCAGCAGCTTGGTTCGACAGGGAAGCAATGAGCAGTTCTTC

j_gene: TRBJ2-3
v_gene: TRBV4-1
abundance: -
d_gene: TRBD2
CDR3aa: CASSQGRDLLAGRGASTDTQYF
CDR3nt: TGCGCCAGCAGCCAAGGGAGAGATTTACTAGCGGGAAGGGGGGCTAGCACAGATACGCAGTATTTT

j_gene: TRBJ2-1
v_gene: TRBV10-2
abundance: -
d_gene: -
CDR3aa: CARGRRNNEQFF
CDR3nt: TGCGCCAGGGGACGGCGGAACAATGAGCAGTTCTTC

j_gene: TRBJ2-2
v_gene: TRBV7-2
abundance: -
d_gene: TRBD2
CDR3aa: CVAGSGLGVHGELFF
CDR3nt: TGTGTCGCCGGTAGCGGACTAGGAGTTCACGGGGAGCTGTTTTTT

j_gene: TRBJ2-7
v_gene: TRBV28
abundance: -
d_gene: -
CDR3aa: CASSLPVPTPPRSYEQYF
CDR3nt: TGTGCCAGCAGTTTACCTGTCCCTACACCCCCGAGATCCTACGAGCAGTACTTC

j_gene: TRBJ2-7
v_gene: TRBV7-8
abundance: -
d_gene: -
CDR3aa: CASSPTPSYEQYF
CDR3nt: TGTGCCAGCAGCCCCACCCCGTCCTACGAGCAGTACTTC

j_gene: TRBJ2-2
v_gene: TRBV7-2
abundance: -
d_gene: -
CDR3aa: CASSSSANTGELFF
CDR3nt: TGTGCCAGCAGCTCTAGCGCGAACACCGGGGAGCTGTTTTTT

j_gene: TRBJ1-1
v_gene: TRBV28
abundance: -
d_gene: -
CDR3aa: CASSFPGAVNTEAFF
CDR3nt: TGTGCCAGCAGTTTCCCGGGGGCCGTGAACACTGAAGCTTTCTTT

j_gene: TRBJ1-2
v_gene: TRBV6-5
abundance: once
d_gene: TRBD1
CDR3aa: CASSYQRDRSYGYTF
CDR3nt: TGTGCCAGCAGTTACCAGAGGGACAGAAGCTATGGCTACACCTTC

j_gene: TRBJ2-3
v_gene: TRBV10-2
abundance: -
d_gene: -
CDR3aa: CASRVAKGSTDTQYF
CDR3nt: TGCGCCAGCAGGGTAGCGAAGGGTAGCACAGATACGCAGTATTTT

j_gene: TRBJ1-1
v_gene: TRBV6-5
abundance: -
d_gene: -
CDR3aa: CASSYSRRLNTEAFF
CDR3nt: TGTGCCAGCAGTTACTCTAGACGTCTGAACACTGAAGCTTTCTTT

j_gene: TRBJ2-7
v_gene: TRBV28
abundance: -
d_gene: -
CDR3aa: CASSPPGGGGEQYF
CDR3nt: TGTGCCAGCAGTCCCCCTGGGGGGGGCGGCGAGCAGTACTTC

j_gene: TRBJ2-5
v_gene: TRBV7-9
abundance: -
d_gene: -
CDR3aa: CASKSRTAKETQYF
CDR3nt: TGTGCCAGCAAGTCCCGGACAGCAAAAGAGACCCAGTACTTC

j_gene: TRBJ2-7
v_gene: TRBV21-1
abundance: -
d_gene: -
CDR3aa: CASSKVRDRSLYEQYF
CDR3nt: TGTGCCAGCAGCAAGGTAAGAGACAGGTCCCTCTACGAGCAGTACTTC

j_gene: TRBJ1-2
v_gene: TRBV6-1
abundance: -
d_gene: -
CDR3aa: CSSNYGYTF
CDR3nt: TGTTCGTCTAACTATGGCTACACCTTC

j_gene: TRBJ2-3
v_gene: TRBV4-1
abundance: -
d_gene: TRBD2
CDR3aa: CASSQPPIAGLTDTQYF
CDR3nt: TGCGCCAGCAGCCAGCCCCCAATAGCGGGACTCACAGATACGCAGTATTTT

j_gene: TRBJ2-1
v_gene: TRBV6-1
abundance: -
d_gene: -
CDR3aa: CASTRLAGYNEQFF
CDR3nt: TGTGCCAGCACCAGGCTGGCGGGGTACAATGAGCAGTTCTTC

j_gene: TRBJ1-2
v_gene: TRBV25-1
abundance: -
d_gene: TRBD1
CDR3aa: CASSGTGMGGYTF
CDR3nt: TGTGCCAGCAGTGGGACAGGGATGGGTGGCTACACCTTC

j_gene: TRBJ1-1
v_gene: TRBV6-1
abundance: -
d_gene: TRBD1
CDR3aa: CASGRTGSNTEAFF
CDR3nt: TGTGCCAGCGGACGGACAGGATCGAACACTGAAGCTTTCTTT

j_gene: TRBJ2-7
v_gene: TRBV28
abundance: -
d_gene: -
CDR3aa: CASSLRDSFAKQYF
CDR3nt: TGTGCCAGCAGTCTCCGGGACTCGTTCGCCAAGCAGTACTTC

j_gene: TRBJ2-6
v_gene: TRBV5-1
abundance: once
d_gene: -
CDR3aa: CASSLRGPGANVLTF
CDR3nt: TGCGCCAGCAGCTTGCGGGGTCCTGGGGCCAACGTCCTGACTTTC

j_gene: TRBJ2-7
v_gene: TRBV28
abundance: -
d_gene: TRBD1
CDR3aa: CASSPPGQGGEQYF
CDR3nt: TGTGCCAGCAGTCCCCCCGGACAGGGTGGCGAACAGTACTTC

j_gene: TRBJ2-5
v_gene: TRBV7-9
abundance: -
d_gene: TRBD1
CDR3aa: CASSGQGRVGETQYF
CDR3nt: TGTGCCAGCAGCGGACAGGGGCGCGTCGGAGAGACCCAGTACTTC

j_gene: TRBJ1-2
v_gene: TRBV28
abundance: -
d_gene: -
CDR3aa: CASSFRVNREIWGYTF
CDR3nt: TGTGCCAGCAGTTTTAGGGTCAACAGGGAAATATGGGGCTACACCTTC

j_gene: TRBJ2-1
v_gene: TRBV27
abundance: -
d_gene: TRBD2
CDR3aa: CASSLSREGYNEQFF
CDR3nt: TGTGCCAGCAGTTTATCCCGGGAGGGGTACAATGAGCAGTTCTTC

j_gene: TRBJ1-1
v_gene: TRBV28
abundance: -
d_gene: -
CDR3aa: CASTHLATGLNTEAFF
CDR3nt: TGTGCCAGCACTCACCTCGCGACAGGCTTGAACACTGAAGCTTTCTTT